The T cell receptor (beta chain) under discussion was sequenced for a study of blood T cell repertoires in COVID-19. For the study at large: The analysed material was cDNA or gDNA that came from T cells, B-cell-depleted T cells, or PBMCs.

V was cut by 3 bases and J by 6 bases, with 15 bases left in between. Germline CDR1 is SGHVS and CDR2 is FQNEAQ. This CDR3 region has 15 residues. Original handling: Amplification from reference gene primers served as the basis for estimated nucleated cell counts. Sequencing used immunoSEQ multiplex PCR; TCRdb keeps in-frame clones, though not all of them. V and J calls and clone size come straight from that table; D and trimming were deduced from the DNA. This sample has about 320,000 clones, with 90% found just once. Enrollees, about 18 to 89 years old, lived in 24 US areas. Symptom resolution, clearance, or two negative PCRs marked the recovered donors of Cohort 3.

The rearrangement joins TRBV7-8 to TRBJ2-1; D unresolved. This clonotype was obtained from a man aged 55 to 70 who had recovered from COVID-19. Sequenced material: PBMCs or T cells enriched from blood (not recorded which). CDR3 nucleotides: TGTGCCAGCAGCTTGGCCTCATGGCCGCCCAATGAGCAGTTCTTC. Translated, it gives CASSLASWPPNEQFF.